The clone carrying this TCR beta chain was counted ten times or more. Its target is unknown. Germline CDR1 and CDR2: SNHLY and FYNNEI. Between the trimmed V and J ends, which lost 3 bases and 5 bases, there was a span of 10 bases. The CDR3 totals 13 residues. Time point indicated: persistent/refractory GD, antithyroid drugs over 5 years with positive TRAb. After RNA was extracted from PBMCs, the TCR library was made from it. Library construction for TCR beta used iRepertoire HTBI primers and Arm-PCR of CDR3 regions. TCRdb re-called the multiplex PCR reads with MiXCR, one entry per CDR3 protein. Altogether 400,000 to 500,000 distinct CDR3 sequences are present, around a fifth being singletons, with the ten largest covering approximately 6.4%. The record originates from a study of regulatory T cells in long-lasting Graves disease. Study-level background: With positive TSH receptor antibodies and over 5 years of antithyroid drugs, Graves' disease was considered persistent.

Study-level findings and limits: Fewer public clonotypes were shared by new patients (around 1,000) than by persistent patients (2,741).

This rearrangement joins TRBV2 to TRBJ2-5; D is perhaps TRBD1 (5 bases). This TCR was recovered from a female donor with Graves disease. Sequencing was performed on peripheral blood mononuclear cells (PBMCs), taken when the disease was refractory, from a patient treated with antithyroid drugs. CDR3 in DNA: TGTGCCAGCAGTGAGGCCAGGGCGGAGACCCAGTACTTC. Translated, it gives CASSEARAETQYF.